The clone carrying this T cell receptor (beta chain) was detected ten times or more. This CDR3 is built from 15 residues. Per the germline V gene, CDR1 is SGHRS and CDR2 is YFSETQ. J gave up 7 bases and V 0 bases, and 9 bases lay outside the gene matches. MiXCR, run by TCRdb on the 5' RACE reads, gives a single entry per CDR3 protein. Of about 23,000 distinct CDR3 sequences in the sample, less than 40% were seen once. Naive CD4+ T cells were purified with Tregs depleted by CD25. The J gene is TRBJ1-1, the V gene TRBV5-1; 7 nucleotides line up with TRBD1. This TCR came from a female donor with breast cancer. Sequencing used tumor-infiltrating naive CD4+ T cells sorted from the breast tumor. Subset noted: naive CD4+ T cells, CD4+CD45RA+CD25-. In DNA form, the CDR3 reads TGCGCCAGCAGCTTGGATCTGACAGGGATCTTTGAAGCTTTCTTT. Residues: CASSLDLTGIFEAFF. The variable domain in full, completed from reference TRBV5-1 and TRBJ1-1, reads KAGVTQTPRYLIKTRGQQVTLSCSPISGHRSVSWYQQTPGQGLQFLFEYFSETQRNKGNFPGRFSGRQFSNSRSEMNVSTLELGDSALYLCASSLDLTGIFEAFFGQGTRLTVV.